This is a list of T cell receptor beta chains from one sample in a study of vaccination and CD4 T cells after COVID-19. TCRdb independently ran MiXCR on the PCR reads; one entry per CDR3 protein. The data show 3,000 to 4,000 distinct CDR3 sequences, roughly 70% seen once. Their specific antigens are unknown. The sequenced sample consisted of CD4+ T cells from blood, cultured in vitro. All receptors come from a human donor who had recovered from COVID-19. Both conserved end residues are part of each CDR3. D genes are given only for firm matches. Clone size is not always given. Where it is, it says once, few, many or a class for expanded clones.

j_gene: TRBJ1-2
abundance: large
d_gene: -
v_gene: TRBV6-2/TRBV6-3
CDR3aa: CASSLRQGQLYGYTF
CDR3nt: TGTGCCAGCAGTTTGAGGCAGGGCCAGCTCTATGGCTACACCTTC

j_gene: TRBJ2-6
abundance: -
d_gene: TRBD2
v_gene: TRBV7-2
CDR3aa: CASSLGRGWSLSGANVLTF
CDR3nt: TGTGCCAGCAGCTTAGGGCGGGGGTGGAGCCTTTCTGGGGCCAACGTCCTGACTTTC

j_gene: TRBJ1-1
abundance: -
d_gene: -
v_gene: TRBV12-3/TRBV12-4
CDR3aa: CASSLQWLNTEAFF
CDR3nt: TGTGCCAGCAGTTTACAGTGGCTGAACACTGAAGCTTTCTTT

j_gene: TRBJ1-3
abundance: -
d_gene: -
v_gene: TRBV20-1
CDR3aa: CSAGARTVSGNTIYF
CDR3nt: TGCAGTGCTGGAGCAAGGACAGTCTCTGGAAACACCATATATTTT

j_gene: TRBJ2-1
abundance: -
d_gene: -
v_gene: TRBV7-2
CDR3aa: CASSLENLSGYNEQFF
CDR3nt: TGTGCCAGCAGCTTAGAGAATCTCTCGGGCTACAATGAGCAGTTCTTC

j_gene: TRBJ2-7
abundance: few
d_gene: -
v_gene: TRBV6-5
CDR3aa: CASSSRGPYEQYF
CDR3nt: TGTGCCAGCAGTTCGCGGGGACCCTACGAGCAGTACTTC

j_gene: TRBJ2-2
abundance: -
d_gene: -
v_gene: TRBV24-1
CDR3aa: CATRGPANTGELFF
CDR3nt: TGTGCCACCAGAGGTCCTGCGAACACCGGGGAGCTGTTTTTT

j_gene: TRBJ2-6
abundance: -
d_gene: -
v_gene: TRBV5-5
CDR3aa: CAGSLAVGQRSSGANVLTF
CDR3nt: TGTGCCGGCAGCTTGGCCGTCGGGCAACGCAGCTCTGGGGCCAACGTCCTGACTTTC

j_gene: TRBJ1-1
abundance: -
d_gene: TRBD1
v_gene: TRBV7-2
CDR3aa: CASSFRTGGTLNTEAFF
CDR3nt: TGTGCCAGCAGCTTTAGGACAGGGGGAACACTGAACACTGAAGCTTTCTTT

j_gene: TRBJ2-7
abundance: few
d_gene: TRBD1
v_gene: TRBV15
CDR3aa: CATSRAGTGSYEQYF
CDR3nt: TGTGCCACCAGCAGAGCCGGGACAGGGTCCTACGAGCAGTACTTC

j_gene: TRBJ1-5
abundance: -
d_gene: -
v_gene: TRBV2
CDR3aa: CASSDGGGIRNQPQHF
CDR3nt: TGTGCCAGCAGTGACGGGGGGGGAATCCGCAATCAGCCCCAGCATTTT

j_gene: TRBJ1-1
abundance: few
d_gene: -
v_gene: TRBV12-3/TRBV12-4
CDR3aa: CASSLRGTEAFF
CDR3nt: TGTGCCAGCAGTTTACGCGGCACTGAAGCTTTCTTT

j_gene: TRBJ1-5
abundance: -
d_gene: -
v_gene: TRBV15
CDR3aa: CATSRELGFTYSNQPQHF
CDR3nt: TGTGCCACCAGCAGGGAATTAGGATTTACTTATAGCAATCAGCCCCAGCATTTT

j_gene: TRBJ2-2
abundance: few
d_gene: TRBD1
v_gene: TRBV2
CDR3aa: CASSEDRWNTGELFF
CDR3nt: TGTGCCAGCAGCGAGGACAGGTGGAACACCGGGGAGCTGTTTTTT

j_gene: TRBJ2-7
abundance: -
d_gene: TRBD1
v_gene: TRBV2
CDR3aa: CASTRGTGAYEQYF
CDR3nt: TGTGCCAGCACGCGGGGGACAGGGGCCTACGAGCAGTACTTC

j_gene: TRBJ2-7
abundance: -
d_gene: TRBD2
v_gene: TRBV7-2
CDR3aa: CASSPWGGVSYEQYF
CDR3nt: TGTGCCAGCAGCCCCTGGGGGGGAGTTTCGTACGAGCAGTACTTC

j_gene: TRBJ2-1
abundance: -
d_gene: -
v_gene: TRBV1
CDR3aa: CTSSPFLLAGGYNEQFF
CDR3nt: TGCACCAGCAGCCCTTTTCTACTAGCGGGGGGTTACAATGAGCAGTTCTTC

j_gene: TRBJ2-7
abundance: few
d_gene: TRBD2
v_gene: TRBV7-9
CDR3aa: CASSYAGGEQYF
CDR3nt: TGTGCCAGCAGCTATGCGGGGGGCGAGCAGTACTTC

j_gene: TRBJ2-7
abundance: once
d_gene: -
v_gene: TRBV20-1
CDR3aa: CSARQLYEQYF
CDR3nt: TGCAGTGCCAGACAGCTCTACGAGCAGTACTTC

j_gene: TRBJ1-5
abundance: -
d_gene: -
v_gene: TRBV6-1
CDR3aa: CASRGGAGNQPQHF
CDR3nt: TGTGCCAGCAGGGGGGGGGCAGGCAATCAGCCCCAGCATTTT

j_gene: TRBJ1-1
abundance: -
d_gene: TRBD1
v_gene: TRBV28
CDR3aa: CASSITDRVNTEAFF
CDR3nt: TGTGCCAGCAGTATAACGGACAGGGTGAACACTGAAGCTTTCTTT

j_gene: TRBJ1-2
abundance: -
d_gene: -
v_gene: TRBV7-9
CDR3aa: CASIPTQGQGYTF
CDR3nt: TGTGCCAGCATCCCTACCCAGGGGCAAGGCTACACCTTC

j_gene: TRBJ1-2
abundance: -
d_gene: -
v_gene: TRBV20-1
CDR3aa: CSIYAILYGYTF
CDR3nt: TGCAGTATCTATGCAATCCTCTATGGCTACACCTTC

j_gene: TRBJ1-2
abundance: -
d_gene: -
v_gene: TRBV2
CDR3aa: CASRPRSTENYGYTF
CDR3nt: TGTGCCAGCAGACCAAGATCGACGGAGAACTATGGCTACACCTTC

j_gene: TRBJ1-2
abundance: -
d_gene: -
v_gene: TRBV28
CDR3aa: CASSSWELGYTF
CDR3nt: TGTGCCAGCAGTTCTTGGGAACTCGGCTACACCTTC

j_gene: TRBJ2-7
abundance: -
d_gene: TRBD1
v_gene: TRBV11-3
CDR3aa: CASSFGTGTYEQYF
CDR3nt: TGTGCCAGCAGCTTCGGGACAGGGACCTACGAGCAGTACTTC

j_gene: TRBJ1-1
abundance: large
d_gene: -
v_gene: TRBV7-2
CDR3aa: CASSENRNEAFF
CDR3nt: TGTGCCAGCAGCGAAAACAGAAACGAAGCTTTCTTT

j_gene: TRBJ1-2
abundance: -
d_gene: TRBD1
v_gene: TRBV6-1
CDR3aa: CASRPRQGHYGYTF
CDR3nt: TGTGCCAGCAGACCTCGACAGGGACACTATGGCTACACCTTC

j_gene: TRBJ1-2
abundance: -
d_gene: -
v_gene: TRBV15
CDR3aa: CATSRRAEPSYGYTF
CDR3nt: TGTGCCACCAGCAGGCGGGCAGAACCTAGCTATGGCTACACCTTC

j_gene: TRBJ2-7
abundance: -
d_gene: -
v_gene: TRBV11-1
CDR3aa: CASSSPSGEQYF
CDR3nt: TGTGCCAGCAGCTCCCCCTCGGGGGAGCAGTACTTC

j_gene: TRBJ1-5
abundance: few
d_gene: -
v_gene: TRBV20-1
CDR3aa: CSATRGNSNQPQHF
CDR3nt: TGCAGTGCTACCAGAGGTAATAGCAATCAGCCCCAGCATTTT

j_gene: TRBJ2-2
abundance: -
d_gene: -
v_gene: TRBV4-3
CDR3aa: CASSSQWSGELFF
CDR3nt: TGCGCCAGCAGCTCTCAGTGGTCCGGGGAGCTGTTTTTT

j_gene: TRBJ1-2
abundance: -
d_gene: -
v_gene: TRBV6-1
CDR3aa: CASSGGRGDGYTF
CDR3nt: TGTGCCAGCAGTGGTGGGAGGGGTGATGGCTACACCTTC

j_gene: TRBJ1-1
abundance: -
d_gene: -
v_gene: TRBV10-3
CDR3aa: CAISDSRGGTEAFF
CDR3nt: TGTGCCATCAGTGACTCGAGGGGGGGGACTGAAGCTTTCTTT

j_gene: TRBJ1-2
abundance: -
d_gene: TRBD1
v_gene: TRBV24-1
CDR3aa: CATSALGTGGRGYTF
CDR3nt: TGTGCCACCAGTGCCTTGGGGACAGGTGGAAGAGGCTACACCTTC

j_gene: TRBJ1-2
abundance: once
d_gene: -
v_gene: TRBV6-2/TRBV6-3
CDR3aa: CAIRTASYGYTF
CDR3nt: TGTGCCATTCGGACGGCGAGCTATGGCTACACCTTC

j_gene: TRBJ1-5
abundance: -
d_gene: TRBD1
v_gene: TRBV7-2
CDR3aa: CASSSGQGTYQPQHF
CDR3nt: TGTGCCAGCAGCTCGGGACAGGGGACCTATCAGCCCCAGCATTTT

j_gene: TRBJ1-2
abundance: -
d_gene: -
v_gene: TRBV15
CDR3aa: CATSREPILGGDGYTF
CDR3nt: TGTGCCACCAGCAGAGAGCCCATCCTGGGGGGTGATGGCTACACCTTC

j_gene: TRBJ2-4
abundance: -
d_gene: -
v_gene: TRBV6-1
CDR3aa: CASSGSGGAKNIQYF
CDR3nt: TGTGCCAGCAGTGGCTCCGGGGGAGCCAAAAACATTCAGTACTTC

j_gene: TRBJ2-3
abundance: -
d_gene: -
v_gene: TRBV11-2
CDR3aa: CASSLDRADTQYF
CDR3nt: TGTGCCAGCAGCTTAGACAGGGCCGATACGCAGTATTTT

j_gene: TRBJ2-1
abundance: -
d_gene: TRBD2
v_gene: TRBV24-1
CDR3aa: CATSGTSGATEQFF
CDR3nt: TGTGCCACCAGCGGGACTAGCGGGGCCACTGAGCAGTTCTTC

j_gene: TRBJ2-7
abundance: large
d_gene: -
v_gene: TRBV7-3
CDR3aa: CASSSSGASYEQYF
CDR3nt: TGTGCCAGCAGTTCCTCAGGGGCCTCCTACGAGCAGTACTTC

j_gene: TRBJ1-1
abundance: few
d_gene: -
v_gene: TRBV19
CDR3aa: CASSKQANTEAFF
CDR3nt: TGTGCCAGTTCTAAGCAGGCCAACACTGAAGCTTTCTTT

j_gene: TRBJ1-3
abundance: -
d_gene: -
v_gene: TRBV19
CDR3aa: CASSIGGAPGNTIYF
CDR3nt: TGTGCCAGTAGTATCGGAGGGGCTCCTGGAAACACCATATATTTT

j_gene: TRBJ1-2
abundance: -
d_gene: -
v_gene: TRBV27
CDR3aa: CATLSPGRVYGYTF
CDR3nt: TGTGCCACCTTATCACCAGGGAGGGTCTATGGCTACACCTTC